These 32 T cell receptor beta chains were sequenced from one sample in a study of PD-L1 blockade in urothelial cancer. TCRdb keeps only in-frame clones here, not all; method: immunoSEQ multiplex PCR. Of roughly 130,000 clones in the sample, 65% to 85% were seen once. Time point in this sample: pretreatment peripheral blood. The sequenced sample was PBMCs, obtained around atezolizumab (anti-PD-L1) treatment. The receptors here all came from a man aged 50-59 years with urothelial cancer.

This rearrangement joins TRBV6-4 to TRBJ2-5, with 14 positions matching TRBD2. V trimming: 3 bases; J trimming: 5 bases; junction bases outside the gene matches: 8. Germline CDR1 and CDR2: MRHNA and SNTAGT. CDR3 size: 17 residues. Here the CDR3 reads CASSEPGTSGSFETQYF. In DNA, the CDR3 is TGTGCCAGCAGTGAGCCCGGGACTAGCGGGAGTTTTGAGACCCAGTACTTC.

The V call is TRBV5-1, the J call TRBJ2-1; 9 nucleotides align to TRBD1. Germline CDR1 SGHRS, CDR2 YFSETQ. V was pared by 1 base and J by 1 base, with 3 bases of the junction left unmatched. This CDR3 has 16 residues. The CDR3 loop reads CASSLSGTGSYNEQFF. Here the CDR3 DNA reads TGCGCCAGCAGCTTGTCTGGGACAGGGTCCTACAATGAGCAGTTCTTC.

J is TRBJ2-5 and V is TRBV7-2, with D perhaps TRBD2 (5 bases). The DNA end lines up better with TRBJ2-7; the J call may be wrong. Germline CDR1 and CDR2: SGHTA and FQGNSA. The CDR3 has 12 residues. CDR3 sequence reads: CASSFAAGEQYF. As DNA, the CDR3 is TGTGCCAGCAGCTTCGCGGCGGGCGAGCAGTACTTC.

The chain uses TRBV6-1 and TRBJ2-5, with D perhaps TRBD2 (5 bases). Germline assignment: CDR1 MNHNS and CDR2 SASEGT. The CDR3 runs to 13 residues. The ends were cut back, 5 bases at V and 7 bases at J, with 14 bases in the middle. DNA of the CDR3: TGTGCCAGCAGTTATATGGAGGTGGGGACCCAGTACTTC. Translating it yields CASSYMEVGTQYF.

The chain joins TRBV2 to TRBJ2-3; TRBD2 agrees at 10 bases. The germline gives CDR1 SNHLY, CDR2 FYNNEI. CDR3 length: 17 residues. V dropped 0 bases and J dropped 4; count of bases not matched to a gene: 7. DNA of the CDR3: TGTGCCAGCAGTGAAGCCTCTAGCGGGAGTCTACCAGATACGCAGTATTTT. Translating it yields CASSEASSGSLPDTQYF.

This clone showed up just once. The rearrangement joins TRBV18 to TRBJ2-7; 8 nucleotides match TRBD2. The ends lost 4 bases at V and 3 bases at J; junction bases unmatched: 2. The CDR3 consists of 13 residues. Per the germline V gene, CDR1 is KGHSH and CDR2 is LQKENI. The CDR3 DNA reads as TGTGCCAGCTCACGTGCGGGAGGCTACGAGCAGTACTTC. It specifies CASSRAGGYEQYF.

The chain couples TRBV5-4 to TRBJ1-2, with 7 bases aligning to TRBD1. Germline trimming cut 4 bases from V and 2 bases from J; bases unmatched to any gene: 14. Germline V gene sequence: CDR1 SGHNT, CDR2 YYREEE (reference sequence). The CDR3 sequence is 17 residues long. CDR3 nucleotides: TGTGCCAGCAGCGGTCCACAGTGGACAGGAAGAAACTATGGCTACACCTTC. As protein: CASSGPQWTGRNYGYTF.

This clone was detected once. The chain couples TRBV18 to TRBJ2-5; TRBD2 is a possible D gene (5 bases). This CDR3 region has 18 residues. Trimming took 1 base from V and 2 from J, leaving 20 bases between them. CDR1 is KGHSH, CDR2 LQKENI, per germline. The CDR3 is CASSPLGPGSQSQETQYF. CDR3 in DNA: TGTGCCAGCTCACCACTCGGTCCGGGAAGCCAAAGTCAAGAGACCCAGTACTTC.

V is TRBV7-4 and J is TRBJ1-6; 9 bases match TRBD1. In germline, CDR1 is SGHVT, CDR2 SQSDAQ. V lost 5 bases to trimming and J lost 5 bases; unmatched junction nucleotides: 13. The CDR3 covers 18 residues. CDR3 loop: CASSPEGQGICDNSPLHF. The DNA for the CDR3 is TGTGCCAGCAGCCCGGAGGGACAGGGCATTTGCGATAATTCACCCCTCCACTTT.

The J gene is TRBJ2-5, the V gene TRBV30, with D uncertain. This CDR3 region has 12 residues. CDR1 is GTSNPN and CDR2 is SVGIG in the germline V gene (reference sequence). V was clipped by 0 bases and J by 10 bases, with 12 bases between them. CDR3 residues: CAWSVSSPFQYF. As DNA, the CDR3 is TGTGCCTGGAGTGTATCGAGCCCGTTCCAGTACTTC.

The chain combines TRBV7-2 with TRBJ2-2; the match to TRBD1 covers 7 bases. Trimming took 5 bases from V and 4 from J; bases not matched to a gene: 4. The length of the CDR3 is 14 residues. Germline assignment: CDR1 SGHTA and CDR2 FQGNSA. The CDR3 reads CASSTQGTTGELFF. The CDR3 DNA reads as TGTGCCAGCAGCACACAGGGGACCACCGGGGAGCTGTTTTTT.

This sequence joins TRBV4-2 and TRBJ2-5; possible D gene TRBD1, 5 bases. Germline CDR1 reads LGHNA; CDR2 reads YNFKEQ. This CDR3 has 14 residues. V was trimmed by 1 base and J by 3 bases, leaving 9 bases between them. The CDR3 is CASSQVIGEETQYF. DNA of the CDR3: TGTGCCAGCAGCCAAGTGATAGGGGAAGAGACCCAGTACTTC.

The CDR3 sequence is CASSLAGGFSYNEQFF. CDR3 DNA sequence: TGCGCCAGCAGCTTGGCCGGGGGATTCTCCTACAATGAGCAGTTCTTC. The chain recombines TRBV5-1 with TRBJ2-1; a possible D gene is TRBD2 (6 bases). Germline assignment: CDR1 SGHRS and CDR2 YFSETQ. The CDR3 has 16 residues. With 0 bases removed from V and 0 bases from J, the gap between germline ends came to 10 bases.

The CDR3 is CASSLGGLTQYF. CDR3 DNA sequence: TGTGCCAGCAGCTTAGGCGGTCTTACGCAGTATTTT. The chain has TRBV13 and TRBJ2-3; D gene uncertain. Per the germline V gene, CDR1 is PRHDT and CDR2 is FYEKMQ (reference sequence). This CDR3 has 12 residues. The V end was cut by 0 bases, the J end by 8 bases, with 6 bases between.

The V and J genes are TRBV11-3 and TRBJ2-7; 7 nucleotides agree with TRBD1. This CDR3 region has 13 residues. Per the germline V gene, CDR1 is SGHNT and CDR2 is YENEEA. The junction had 4 bases not matched to a gene; V was cut back by 5 bases and J by 3 bases. DNA for the CDR3: TGTGCCAGCAGCCCCGGACAGGACTACGAGCAGTACTTC. Translating it yields CASSPGQDYEQYF. Full variable domain (missing parts from reference TRBV11-3 and TRBJ2-7): EAGVVQSPRYKIIEKKQPVAFWCNPISGHNTLYWYLQNLGQGPELLIRYENEEAVDDSQLPKDRFSAERLKGVDSTLKIQPAELGDSAVYLCASSPGQDYEQYFGPGTRLTVT.

The chain is built from TRBV25-1 and TRBJ2-5; 9 positions agree with TRBD1. V was pared by 1 base and J by 0 bases, with 3 bases of the junction left unmatched. CDR1 MGHDK and CDR2 SYGVNS come from the germline V gene. This CDR3 has 16 amino acids. The CDR3 nucleotides are TGTGCCAGCAGTGAATTGGGGACAGGGTACCAAGAGACCCAGTACTTC. This encodes CASSELGTGYQETQYF.

V is TRBV7-2 and J is TRBJ1-2; TRBD1 matches 7 bases. This CDR3 region has 14 residues. V dropped 3 bases and J dropped 7; count of bases not matched to a gene: 8. Germline V gene lookup returns CDR1 SGHTA and CDR2 FQGNSA. In DNA form, the CDR3 reads TGTGCCAGCAGCTTTGGTCGACAGGGTGGTGGCTACACCTTC. It encodes CASSFGRQGGGYTF.

V gene TRBV5-6 combines with J gene TRBJ1-1; D is undetermined. Trimming removed 4 bases at V and 3 bases at J, with 10 bases between. This CDR3 has 13 residues. CDR1 and CDR2 from the germline V gene are SGHDT and YYEEEE. Here the CDR3 DNA reads TGTGCCAGCAGCGTTCAAGCGTACACTGAAGCTTTCTTT. Protein product: CASSVQAYTEAFF. The full variable domain, with the rest looked up from reference TRBV5-6 and TRBJ1-1, is DAGVTQSPTHLIKTRGQQVTLRCSPKSGHDTVSWYQQALGQGPQFIFQYYEEEERQRGNFPDRFSGHQFPNYSSELNVNALLLGDSALYLCASSVQAYTEAFFGQGTRLTVV.

This chain uses TRBV2 with TRBJ1-3, with TRBD1 as a possible D gene (5 bases). The germline gives CDR1 SNHLY, CDR2 FYNNEI. The CDR3 is 16 amino acids. The V gene lost 6 bases and the J gene lost 0 bases, with 15 bases spanning the gap. The CDR3 reads CASRSESRVSGNTIYF. In DNA form, the CDR3 reads TGTGCCAGCAGGAGTGAAAGCAGGGTCTCTGGAAACACCATATATTTT.

V usage is TRBV30 and J usage is TRBJ2-6; TRBD1 matches at 9 bases. The CDR3 extends over 17 amino acids. Germline CDR1 GTSNPN, CDR2 SVGIG (reference sequence). With 4 bases clipped from V and 13 bases from J, the junction kept 20 bases outside the gene matches. For the CDR3, the DNA is TGTGCCTGGATCGGACCCCATTTGACAGGGGGTAGGGGGGTCCTGACTTTC. Protein sequence: CAWIGPHLTGGRGVLTF.

V usage is TRBV27 and J usage is TRBJ2-2, with TRBD2 matching over 7 bases. Germline V gives CDR1 MNHEY, CDR2 SMNVEV (reference sequence). The CDR3 consists of 15 residues. Trimming removed 2 bases from V and 0 bases from J; junction bases left unmatched: 0. CDR3 nucleotide sequence: TGTGCCAGCAGTTTAGGACTAGCGAACACCGGGGAGCTGTTTTTT. Its translation is CASSLGLANTGELFF.

The CDR3 DNA sequence: TGTGCCTGGAGTGTACGCACAGGGTTTCAGCCCCAGCATTTT. It is translated as CAWSVRTGFQPQHF. The chain uses TRBV30 and TRBJ1-5; a possible D gene is TRBD1 (6 bases). Germline-derived CDR1 and CDR2 are GTSNPN and SVGIG (reference sequence). This CDR3 is built from 14 residues. V lost 0 bases to trimming and J lost 6 bases, with 12 bases between them.

Here the CDR3 reads CASSPPELAVGETQYF. For the CDR3, the DNA is TGTGCCAGCTCACCACCGGAACTAGCGGTTGGAGAGACCCAGTACTTC. The chain employs TRBV18 and TRBJ2-5; 8 bases line up with TRBD2. The CDR3 totals 16 residues. From germline, CDR1 is KGHSH and CDR2 LQKENI. After removal of 0 bases from V and 4 bases from J, the junction contained 7 bases not matched to a gene.

The chain employs TRBV7-8 and TRBJ2-1, with D perhaps TRBD2 (5 bases). Germline V gene lookup returns CDR1 SGHVS and CDR2 FQNEAQ. The CDR3 runs to 13 residues. Trimming cost V 1 base and J 10 bases, with 11 bases left between them. CDR3 loop: CASSLELLGEQFF. The CDR3 DNA follows: TGTGCCAGCAGCTTAGAGTTACTAGGGGAGCAGTTCTTC.

The genes are TRBV5-1 and TRBJ2-3, with TRBD1 matching 7 bases. CDR3 size: 15 residues. CDR1 and CDR2 (germline): SGHRS, YFSETQ. V lost 1 base, J lost 6 bases, and 8 bases stayed unmatched. The CDR3 sequence: CASSLLDRSSDTQYF. As DNA, the CDR3 is TGCGCCAGCAGCTTGTTGGACAGGTCTTCCGATACGCAGTATTTT. Filled out from reference TRBV5-1 and TRBJ2-3, the complete variable domain reads KAGVTQTPRYLIKTRGQQVTLSCSPISGHRSVSWYQQTPGQGLQFLFEYFSETQRNKGNFPGRFSGRQFSNSRSEMNVSTLELGDSALYLCASSLLDRSSDTQYFGPGTRLTVL.

V and J are TRBV5-6 and TRBJ2-7; 8 nucleotides agree with TRBD2. This CDR3 contains 16 residues. Trimming cost V 0 bases and J 2 bases; bases outside gene matches: 7. Germline assignment: CDR1 SGHDT and CDR2 YYEEEE. Here the CDR3 DNA reads TGTGCCAGCAGCTTGGATGGGGCGGGGGGAGCCTACGAGCAGTACTTC. Protein sequence: CASSLDGAGGAYEQYF.

The chain is built from TRBV5-5 and TRBJ2-1, with 8 bases identical to TRBD2. The germline gives CDR1 SGHKS, CDR2 YYEKEE (reference sequence). Trimming cost V 0 bases and J 6 bases; bases outside gene matches: 2. This CDR3 comprises 14 residues. CDR3 in amino acids: CASSLDGLANEQFF. CDR3 DNA: TGTGCCAGCAGCTTGGACGGACTAGCCAATGAGCAGTTCTTC.

The chain recombines TRBV19 with TRBJ2-2, with 7 bases fitting TRBD1. Unmatched junction bases numbered 3, after V lost 5 bases and J lost 0 bases. The CDR3 has 15 amino acids. The germline V gene has CDR1 LNHDA and CDR2 SQIVND (reference sequence). The CDR3 is CASSRDRPNTGELFF. The DNA for the CDR3 is TGTGCCAGTAGTCGGGACAGACCGAACACCGGGGAGCTGTTTTTT.

The chain recombines TRBV11-2 with TRBJ1-1; 10 bases agree with TRBD1. CDR3 size: 19 residues. J was trimmed by 0 bases and V by 2 bases; bases with no gene match: 12. Per germline, CDR1 SGHAT and CDR2 FQNNGV. CDR3 sequence: CASSLIRGTGEFMNTEAFF. CDR3 nucleotide sequence: TGTGCCAGCAGCTTAATTAGGGGGACAGGGGAATTTATGAACACTGAAGCTTTCTTT.

This chain uses TRBV6-4 with TRBJ2-1, with 10 nucleotides matching TRBD2. After removal of 2 bases from V and 12 bases from J, the junction contained 4 bases not matched to a gene. This CDR3 has 13 amino acids. Germline lookup yields CDR1 MRHNA and CDR2 SNTAGT. DNA for the CDR3: TGTGCCAGCAGTGACCGGGGACTAGCGCCGCAGTTCTTC. This sequence encodes CASSDRGLAPQFF.

This clone has only one observation. The rearrangement uses TRBV7-8 and TRBJ1-5, with 11 bases aligning to TRBD1. The CDR3 runs 17 residues. Germline values: CDR1 SGHVS, CDR2 FQNEAQ. V gave up 4 bases and J gave up 1 base; unmatched junction bases: 6. CDR3 loop: CASSSRTGGWSNQPQHF. CDR3 DNA sequence: TGTGCCAGCAGCTCTCGGACAGGGGGCTGGAGCAATCAGCCCCAGCATTTT.

The chain couples TRBV7-9 to TRBJ2-7, with a weak D call TRBD1 (6 bases). V was pared by 3 bases and J by 5 bases, with 11 bases between. CDR3 length equals 13 residues. Germline V gives CDR1 SEHNR, CDR2 FQNEAQ (reference sequence). CDR3 sequence reads: CASSLNRAHEQYF. The CDR3 DNA is TGTGCCAGCAGCTTGAACAGGGCCCACGAGCAGTACTTC.